This T cell receptor beta chain comes out of a study of identical twins. MiXCR, applied by TCRdb to the 5' RACE reads, yields one record per CDR3 protein. The table includes about 900,000 distinct CDR3 sequences, roughly an eighth detected once. Per the germline V gene, CDR1 is MNHNS and CDR2 is SASEGT. The length of the CDR3 is 15 residues. Trimming left V 2 bases short and J 6 bases short, with 14 bases between. These data were also filed under a second study, of yellow fever vaccine responses in identical twins.

The chain has TRBV6-1 and TRBJ1-5; D possibly corresponds to TRBD1 (6 bases). The clonotype comes from a woman under 30 in good health. The material sequenced was PBMCs. CDR3 in amino acids: CASSESRGAVQPQHF. Written as DNA, the CDR3 is TGTGCCAGCAGTGAATCGCGGGGGGCGGTTCAGCCCCAGCATTTT.